One and the same sample provided the 19 T cell receptor beta chains below, sequenced in a study of CD8+ T cells in alopecia areata. Extraction and reverse transcription of RNA yielded cDNA as the sequencing template. Using immunoSEQ multiplex PCR, the repertoire was profiled, and TCRdb retains in-frame clones only, with some absent. The sample shows a few hundred thousand clones, roughly 60% of them seen only once. The treatment denotes: oral pan-JAK inhibitor, 5-10 mg twice daily. Here the sequenced sample was CD4+ T cells sorted from blood, taken at week 52, from a patient treated with tofacitinib. The receptors derive from a human donor with alopecia areata.

The chain has TRBV29-1 and TRBJ2-3, with D uncertain. V was clipped by 5 bases and J by 0 bases, with 9 bases between them. Germline V gene sequence: CDR1 SQVTM, CDR2 ANQGSEA. The CDR3 contains 13 residues. The CDR3 nucleotides are TGCAGCGTTTTCACCGATAGCACAGATACGCAGTATTTT. This encodes CSVFTDSTDTQYF.

The V call is TRBV9, the J call TRBJ2-3; the match to TRBD2 covers 10 bases. This CDR3 has 17 residues. The germline gives CDR1 SGDLS, CDR2 YYNGEE. The V gene end was trimmed by 2 bases and the J gene end by 4 bases; junction bases not matched to a gene: 10. CDR3 DNA sequence: TGTGCCAGCAGCGTTCGAGCGGGGGGGCCCAGAGCAGATACGCAGTATTTT. Translating it yields CASSVRAGGPRADTQYF.

This chain connects TRBV7-9 to TRBJ1-1; D is ambiguous. The CDR3 runs 14 residues. Germline lookup yields CDR1 SEHNR and CDR2 FQNEAQ (reference sequence). The V end was cut by 1 base, the J end by 4 bases, with 10 bases between. The CDR3 DNA is TGTGCCAGCAGCTTAGGGGGAATGGGCACTGAAGCTTTCTTT. It encodes CASSLGGMGTEAFF.

This chain links TRBV13 with TRBJ1-3; D remains ambiguous. Trimming took 5 bases from V and 4 from J, leaving 18 bases between them. The CDR3 runs to 16 residues. CDR1 is PRHDT and CDR2 is FYEKMQ in the germline V gene (reference sequence). The CDR3 region is CASSNPISRAGNTIYF. DNA of the CDR3: TGTGCCAGCAGCAACCCGATTTCAAGGGCGGGAAACACCATATATTTT. Full variable domain (missing parts from reference TRBV13 and TRBJ1-3): AAGVIQSPRHLIKEKRETATLKCYPIPRHDTVYWYQQGPGQDPQFLISFYEKMQSDKGSIPDRFSAQQFSDYHSELNMSSLELGDSALYFCASSNPISRAGNTIYFGEGSWLTVV.

Comments on this clone: Other DNA sequences in this sample translate to the same CDR3. The chain couples TRBV15 to TRBJ2-7; the D is unclear. The V end was cut by 3 bases, the J end by 3 bases, with 3 bases between. In germline, CDR1 is LNHNV, CDR2 YYDKDF (reference sequence). This CDR3 spans 11 amino acids. CDR3 coding DNA: TGTGCCACCAGCAGCAACTACGAGCAGTACTTC. It specifies CATSSNYEQYF.

This clone was seen a handful of times. The chain employs TRBV5-1 and TRBJ1-1; 7 bases match TRBD1. J lost 2 bases, V lost 3 bases, and 7 bases had no gene match. The length of the CDR3 is 15 residues. The germline V gene has CDR1 SGHRS and CDR2 YFSETQ. The CDR3 spells CASSSQTGINTEAFF. The DNA of the CDR3 is TGCGCCAGCAGCTCTCAGACAGGGATAAACACTGAAGCTTTCTTT.

This clone was detected many times. The rearrangement joins TRBV15 to TRBJ2-5; 11 bases match TRBD1. The V and J ends lost 1 base and 3 bases, in that order; junction bases with no gene match: 13. Germline V gives CDR1 LNHNV, CDR2 YYDKDF (reference sequence). The CDR3 contains 19 residues. The CDR3 here is CATSRVGISGQGEEETQYF. The CDR3 DNA is TGTGCCACCAGCAGAGTAGGAATATCGGGACAGGGGGAGGAAGAGACCCAGTACTTC.

The gene calls are TRBV2 and TRBJ2-7; perhaps TRBD2 as D (6 bases). The CDR3 contains 15 residues. V was cut by 6 bases and J by 1 base, with 16 bases left in between. Germline CDR1 SNHLY, CDR2 FYNNEI. The CDR3 DNA sequence: TGTGCCAGCAGAGACCGGGACTTAGTGTCCTACGAGCAGTACTTC. Translated, it gives CASRDRDLVSYEQYF. The full variable domain, completed using reference TRBV2 and TRBJ2-7, is EPEVTQTPSHQVTQMGQEVILRCVPISNHLYFYWYRQILGQKVEFLVSFYNNEISEKSEIFDDQFSVERPDGSNFTLKIRSTKLEDSAMYFCASRDRDLVSYEQYFGPGTRLTVT.

The gene calls are TRBV10-3 and TRBJ2-7; the D is unclear. The CDR3 is 13 amino acids. Germline V gene lookup returns CDR1 ENHRY and CDR2 SYGVKD. V was pared by 3 bases and J by 2 bases, with 8 bases between. The CDR3 coding sequence is TGTGCCATCAGTGACCAAGAGACCTACGAGCAGTACTTC. Residues: CAISDQETYEQYF.

CDR3 nucleotide sequence: TGTGCCAGCAGCTATTCCGGCTCCTACGAGCAGTACTTC. This encodes CASSYSGSYEQYF. V and J are TRBV27 and TRBJ2-7, with D unclear. CDR3 length: 13 amino acids. Trimming took off 6 bases at V and 0 bases at J, with 9 bases between the two ends. CDR1 and CDR2 (germline): MNHEY, SMNVEV (reference sequence).

V usage is TRBV9 and J usage is TRBJ2-1; no firm D call. This CDR3 comprises 15 residues. V shed 2 bases and J shed 9 bases, with 18 bases lying between them. Germline CDR1 and CDR2: SGDLS and YYNGEE. The CDR3 loop is CASSVGNGPPSEQFF. As DNA, the CDR3 is TGTGCCAGCAGCGTGGGGAACGGCCCACCCAGTGAGCAGTTCTTC.

The rearrangement joins TRBV5-1 to TRBJ2-3; 9 bases are shared with TRBD1. CDR1 and CDR2 from the germline V gene are SGHRS and YFSETQ. The CDR3 has 15 amino acids. Losses at the gene ends were 4 bases for V and 6 bases for J; bases not matched to a gene: 9. The CDR3: CASSPGTGFGDTQYF. The CDR3 DNA reads TGCGCCAGCAGCCCCGGGACAGGGTTCGGCGATACGCAGTATTTT.

This clone was seen only a few times. CDR3 protein: CASSQDSSTDTQYF. DNA for the CDR3: TGTGCCAGCAGCCAAGACTCTAGCACAGATACGCAGTATTTT. This chain connects TRBV14 to TRBJ2-3; D remains ambiguous. V was shortened by 0 bases and J by 0 bases, with 4 bases between the two germline ends. This CDR3 has 14 residues. CDR1 and CDR2 from the germline V gene are SGHDN and FVKESK.

The chain is built from TRBV2 and TRBJ2-5; possibly TRBD2 for D (5 bases). Trimming left V 7 bases short and J 2 bases short, with 20 bases between. CDR1 is SNHLY, CDR2 FYNNEI, per germline. The CDR3 contains 16 residues. The CDR3 loop reads CASTPLGLATQETQYF. CDR3 DNA: TGTGCCAGCACCCCCCTAGGGCTAGCTACGCAAGAGACCCAGTACTTC.

This sequence joins TRBV13 and TRBJ1-5; TRBD1 is a possible D gene (6 bases). This CDR3 contains 16 residues. Germline assignment: CDR1 PRHDT and CDR2 FYEKMQ (reference sequence). The V and J ends lost 5 bases and 6 bases respectively, with 20 bases between them. The DNA for the CDR3 is TGTGCCAGCAGCCCAGGCCTGTCGACAGGAGGTCAGCCCCAGCATTTT. Amino acids: CASSPGLSTGGQPQHF.

J is TRBJ1-2 and V is TRBV30; D is uncertain. Germline CDR1 reads GTSNPN; CDR2 reads SVGIG (reference sequence). CDR3 length: 11 residues. V was clipped by 1 base and J by 7 bases, with 7 bases between them. CDR3 nucleotide sequence: TGTGCCTGGAGTGAGAGTGGTGGCTACACCTTC. The encoded protein is CAWSESGGYTF.

This chain links TRBV7-9 with TRBJ2-5; 10 bases fit TRBD2. This CDR3 region has 15 residues. Germline lookup yields CDR1 SEHNR and CDR2 FQNEAQ (reference sequence). V shed 4 bases and J 4 bases; nucleotides not matched to a gene: 6. The CDR3 here is CASSSGLAITETQYF. The CDR3 nucleotides read TGTGCCAGCAGCTCGGGACTAGCGATCACAGAGACCCAGTACTTC.

This clone was detected once. This sequence joins TRBV9 and TRBJ2-3; tentatively, D is TRBD2 (6 bases). The CDR3 covers 15 residues. V gave up 0 bases and J gave up 4 bases, with 12 bases separating them. CDR1 is SGDLS, CDR2 YYNGEE, per germline. In DNA form, the CDR3 reads TGTGCCAGCAGCGTAGTATCTAGCGCAGCAGATACGCAGTATTTT. It codes for CASSVVSSAADTQYF.

This clone has more than one count but fewer than ten. The DNA for the CDR3 is TGTGCCAGCAGCCAAGATTCAGCGACGGTTTACAATGAGCAGTTCTTC. Translation: CASSQDSATVYNEQFF. The chain uses TRBV14 and TRBJ2-1; D is uncertain. CDR1 SGHDN and CDR2 FVKESK come from the germline V gene. V shed 0 bases and J shed 4 bases, with 13 bases lying between them. The length of the CDR3 is 16 residues.